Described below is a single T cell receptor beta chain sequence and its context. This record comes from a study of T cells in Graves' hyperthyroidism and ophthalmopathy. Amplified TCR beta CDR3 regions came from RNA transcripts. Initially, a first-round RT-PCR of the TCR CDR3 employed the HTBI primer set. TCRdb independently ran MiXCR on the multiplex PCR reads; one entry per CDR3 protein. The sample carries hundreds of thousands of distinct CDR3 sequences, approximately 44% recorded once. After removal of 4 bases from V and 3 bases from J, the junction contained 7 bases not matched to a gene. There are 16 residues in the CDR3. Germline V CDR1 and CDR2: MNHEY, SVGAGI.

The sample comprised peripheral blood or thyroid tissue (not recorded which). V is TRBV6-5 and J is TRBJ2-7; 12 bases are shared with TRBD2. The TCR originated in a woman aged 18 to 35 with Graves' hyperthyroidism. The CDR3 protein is CASSSRLAGVNYEQYF. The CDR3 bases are TGTGCCAGCAGTTCCCGACTAGCGGGAGTGAACTACGAGCAGTACTTC.